This record looks at one TCR beta chain sequence and its context. The data derive from a study of blood T cell repertoires in COVID-19. Study background: Some COVID-19 samples were acute and others convalescent; all came from the United States, Italy and Spain. T cells, B-cell-depleted T cells, or PBMCs provided the cDNA or gDNA that served as material.

Per the authors' pipeline: From reference gene primer amplification, estimates of nucleated cell counts were derived. Only in-frame clones appear in the TCRdb table, and some are missing; sequencing was by immunoSEQ multiplex PCR. The V and J calls and clone size were taken over from that table, and D and trimming were inferred from the DNA. Of 80,000 to 90,000 clones in the sample, approximately 82% were seen once. Specimen: peripheral blood. The sequence was collected from an elderly woman with acute or convalescent COVID-19.

CDR3 protein: CASSLEGEGEQFF. For the CDR3, the DNA is TGTGCCAGCAGCTTAGAGGGGGAGGGTGAGCAGTTCTTC. The V call is TRBV11-3, the J call TRBJ2-1, with 7 bases lining up with TRBD2. The junction had 2 bases not matched to a gene; V was cut back by 0 bases and J by 9 bases. The length of the CDR3 is 13 residues. Per germline, CDR1 SGHNT and CDR2 YENEEA.